This T cell receptor (beta chain) was captured by sequencing in a study of identical twins (dated by TCRdb to 2016 to 2018). With regard to the full study: TCR alpha and beta repertoires from monozygotic twins, unrelated adults of various ages and cord blood were deep-sequenced to test whether fetal clonotypes persist. Replicate twin experiments were performed at different times using different library preparation protocols to rule out contamination.

Broad study findings and their caveats: In monozygotic twins, recombination models systematically underestimated out-of-frame TCR alpha sharing, but the models matched the sharing seen between unrelated individuals. Out-of-frame TCR alpha sequences shared between twins showed an excess of low generation-probability sequences compared with coincidental sharing between unrelated individuals. Fewer insertions were carried by abundant cord blood beta clonotypes, a similar but weaker trend appeared in young adult naive repertoires, and no such trend appeared in memory repertoires. Because the same donors could not be followed over many years, conclusions were based on cross-sectional statistical analysis. The excess sharing between twins in beta out-of-frame sequences was weaker because fewer shared sequences reduced the signal-to-noise ratio. Invariant T cells such as MAIT and iNKT could partly confound zero-insertion analyses, although diverse VJ usage argued against such confounding for most clonotypes.

The library relied on 5' RACE. TCRdb shows the sequencer as Illumina HiSeq 2000. Template switching introduced a universal primer binding site; the final cDNA contained a unique molecular identifier, enabling accurate counting of TCR cDNA molecules. First-strand cDNA for TCR alpha and beta chains was synthesized from specific primers in the conserved constant-segment region. To control for contamination, every cDNA library carried two barcodes: a SMART-Mk sample barcode plus Illumina barcodes. TruSeq adapter sequences, together with Illumina sample barcodes, were added in two successive PCR steps. TCR alpha and beta cDNA libraries were sequenced on the Illumina HiSeq platform with custom primers. From the authors' description of their analysis: Raw reads were processed with MiGEC to extract unique molecular identifiers, and MiXCR was used to determine CDR3 positions. Recombination models were inferred per individual with the repgenHMM and IGoR tools using an EM algorithm. The analysis of shared clonotypes was done with the tcR package in R, with sharing normalized by the product of cloneset sizes. Out-of-frame nonproductive sequences were analyzed to study raw recombination free of thymic and clonal selection effects. TCRdb itself trimmed the public reads at Q25 with fastp, ran MiXCR and retained productive beta chains. When rows share a CDR3 protein, they turn into one entry using the most common DNA and genes. Clone size and V and J calls follow TCRdb, not the original study. The sample table contains more than 1.5 million distinct CDR3 sequences; only one count was recorded for around a third of them. Of the sample, roughly 0.3% is held by the ten largest clones.

Every donor was a healthy Caucasian. Concerning this clonotype: The antigen this receptor binds is unknown. Per-base quality was not reported, and no clone a single base away is much larger than it.

The material sequenced was cord blood. The receptor's source is a newborn girl in good health.

The CDR3 protein: CASSKVDQVPPFNQPQHF. The nucleotide sequence reads TGTGCCAGCAGCAAAGTGGACCAGGTTCCCCCGTTTAATCAGCCCCAGCATTTT. The chain is encoded by TRBV21-1 joined to TRBJ1-5; whether TRBD1, the table's D call, matches the DNA was not checked. TRBV21-1 is an annotated pseudogene. Inclusive of the bounding cysteine and phenylalanine, the CDR3 is 18 residues long. The CDR3 DNA has 54 bases and is translated from base 1.